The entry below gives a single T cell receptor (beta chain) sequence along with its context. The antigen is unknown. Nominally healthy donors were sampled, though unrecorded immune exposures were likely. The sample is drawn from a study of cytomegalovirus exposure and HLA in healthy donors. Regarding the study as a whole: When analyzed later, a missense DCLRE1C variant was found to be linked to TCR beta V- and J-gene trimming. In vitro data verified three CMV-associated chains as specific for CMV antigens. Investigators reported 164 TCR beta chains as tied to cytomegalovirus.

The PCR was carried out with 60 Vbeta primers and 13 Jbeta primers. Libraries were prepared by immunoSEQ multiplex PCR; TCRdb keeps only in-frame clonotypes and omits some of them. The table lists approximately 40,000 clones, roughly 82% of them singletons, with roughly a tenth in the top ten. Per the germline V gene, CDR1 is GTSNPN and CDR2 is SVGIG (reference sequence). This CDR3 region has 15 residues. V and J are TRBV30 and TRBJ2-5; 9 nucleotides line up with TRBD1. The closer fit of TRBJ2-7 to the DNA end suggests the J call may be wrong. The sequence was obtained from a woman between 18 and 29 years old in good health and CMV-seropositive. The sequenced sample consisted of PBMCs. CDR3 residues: CAWRHSGTGIYEQYF. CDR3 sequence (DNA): TGTGCCTGGAGACACTCCGGGACAGGGATCTACGAGCAGTACTTC.